This TCR beta chain is drawn from a study of blood T cell repertoires in COVID-19. Study-wide background: Sample material is recorded as cDNA or gDNA derived from T cells, B-cell-depleted T cells, or PBMCs.

Assay used: immunoSEQ multiplex PCR; TCRdb lists only in-frame clones, some missing. The sample yields fewer than 200,000 clones, about nine tenths seen once. This receptor was obtained from a man in his sixties with acute or convalescent COVID-19. Sequencing was carried out using peripheral blood.

The CDR3: CAWGGGRRSGNTIYF. The CDR3 DNA reads as TGTGCCTGGGGCGGAGGACGACGCTCTGGAAACACCATATATTTT. V gene TRBV30 combines with J gene TRBJ1-3; D not certain. The V and J ends lost 5 bases and 0 bases respectively, with 14 bases between them. The V gene's germline CDR1 is GTSNPN and CDR2 SVGIG (reference sequence). The CDR3 sequence is 15 residues long.